This passage covers 26 T cell receptor beta chains from one sample sequenced in a study of vaccination and CD4 T cells after COVID-19. No antigens are known for them. Sequence data for DNA of cultured CD4+ T cells were generated by the Oncomine TCR Beta short-read assay. TCRdb fed the PCR reads into MiXCR, producing one record per CDR3 protein. Of 8,500 to 9,500 distinct CDR3 sequences in the sample, approximately 34% were seen once. Indicated treatment: approximately 11-day PBMC culture with coronavirus spike peptide pools or control peptides (ViraFEST assay). Pre-COVID-19 pandemic sampling (2011-2018) yielded the unexposed donor's CD4+ T cells. Sequencing was done on a sample of CD4+ T cells from blood, cultured in vitro. These receptors originate from a human donor in good health.

The chain carries TRBV10-3 and TRBJ2-1; 9 bases line up with TRBD2. In germline, CDR1 is ENHRY, CDR2 SYGVKD. V lost 0 bases, J lost 8 bases, and 5 bases stayed unmatched. This CDR3 has 15 amino acids. The CDR3 sequence: CAISESAGGDDEQFF. The CDR3 bases are TGTGCCATCAGTGAGTCAGCGGGAGGAGACGATGAGCAGTTCTTC.

This rearrangement joins TRBV3-1 to TRBJ2-5; unclear D gene. CDR3 size: 13 residues. Deletions cut 3 bases from V and 2 bases from J, with 7 bases between. Germline V lookup: CDR1 LGHDT, CDR2 YNNKEL (reference sequence). The CDR3 spells CASSHGRQETQYF. The CDR3 region has the DNA TGTGCCAGCAGCCACGGACGGCAAGAGACCCAGTACTTC.

The sample holds a few counts of this clonotype. This chain joins TRBV6-1 and TRBJ2-2; D might be TRBD1 or TRBD2, each matching 5 bases. CDR1 MNHNS and CDR2 SASEGT come from the germline V gene. The CDR3 runs to 15 residues. V gave up 7 bases and J gave up 3 bases, with 15 bases separating them. Written as DNA, the CDR3 is TGTGCCAGCATCCGGGACGCGGACGACACCGGGGAGCTGTTTTTT. Translating it yields CASIRDADDTGELFF.

The chain has TRBV27 and TRBJ1-4, with D possibly matching TRBD1 (5 bases). V was cut by 5 bases and J by 8 bases, with 12 bases left in between. Germline-derived CDR1 and CDR2 are MNHEY and SMNVEV (reference sequence). The CDR3 runs 13 residues. CDR3 nucleotide sequence: TGTGCCAGCAGTCAGTCGGGGGAAGAAAAACTGTTTTTT. Translating it yields CASSQSGEEKLFF.

The chain recombines TRBV12-3 or TRBV12-4 with TRBJ1-2; TRBD1 matches at 8 bases. This CDR3 region has 13 residues. Trimming took 3 bases from V and 8 from J; bases not matched to a gene: 5. CDR3 in DNA: TGTGCCAGCAGTTTTGGGGACAGGTACGGCTACACCTTC. Translated: CASSFGDRYGYTF.

V is TRBV6-1 and J is TRBJ1-1, with D possibly matching TRBD1 (6 bases). There are 15 residues in the CDR3. The V and J ends lost 5 bases and 4 bases respectively, with 17 bases between them. From germline, CDR1 is MNHNS and CDR2 SASEGT. The CDR3 DNA reads as TGTGCCAGCAGTATAGTGAACAGGGCGGCCACTGAAGCTTTCTTT. Translated: CASSIVNRAATEAFF.

The gene calls are TRBV29-1 and TRBJ1-5; possible D gene TRBD1, 6 bases. This CDR3 is 12 amino acids long. With 8 bases removed from V and 2 bases from J, the gap between germline ends came to 10 bases. Germline lookup yields CDR1 SQVTM and CDR2 ANQGSEA. CDR3 residues: CSYRDGNQPQHF. The CDR3 nucleotides are TGCAGCTACAGGGATGGCAATCAGCCCCAGCATTTT.

The V call is TRBV27, the J call TRBJ1-1; 7 nucleotides match TRBD1. V shed 5 bases and J 3 bases; nucleotides not matched to a gene: 6. Germline V gene sequence: CDR1 MNHEY, CDR2 SMNVEV (reference sequence). This CDR3 comprises 14 residues. CDR3 region: CASSPGQRDTEAFF. The CDR3, as DNA: TGTGCCAGCAGTCCGGGACAGCGAGACACTGAAGCTTTCTTT.

The gene calls are TRBV11-2 and TRBJ1-1, with D possibly being TRBD1 (5 bases). Germline V gene sequence: CDR1 SGHAT, CDR2 FQNNGV. The CDR3 consists of 14 residues. Trimming shortened V by 0 bases and J by 4 bases, and 9 bases separated the two germline ends. This chain's CDR3 is CASSLDPGGTEAFF. CDR3 nucleotides: TGTGCCAGCAGCTTAGATCCTGGGGGCACTGAAGCTTTCTTT.

The chain is built from TRBV10-1 and TRBJ1-2; tentatively, D is TRBD1 (6 bases). Trimming removed 5 bases from V and 4 bases from J, with 11 bases in between. CDR3 length: 13 amino acids. The germline gives CDR1 WNHNN, CDR2 SYGVQD (reference sequence). The CDR3 DNA reads TGCGCCAGCAGTCCTGACAGGCTCTATGGCTACACCTTC. Protein product: CASSPDRLYGYTF.

The V call is TRBV6-1, the J call TRBJ2-1; 9 bases are a match to TRBD1. The CDR3 has 13 residues. Per the germline V gene, CDR1 is MNHNS and CDR2 is SASEGT. Germline trimming cut 6 bases from V and 8 bases from J; bases unmatched to any gene: 5. CDR3 residues: CASRKQGADEQFF. The CDR3 region has the DNA TGTGCCAGCAGGAAACAGGGGGCCGATGAGCAGTTCTTC.

The chain has TRBV2 and TRBJ1-1; weak D call: TRBD1 (6 bases). V was pared by 0 bases and J by 6 bases, with 14 bases between. This CDR3 is 15 amino acids long. Germline CDR1 reads SNHLY; CDR2 reads FYNNEI. This chain's CDR3 is CASSEAGGRGAEAFF. The CDR3 DNA reads TGTGCCAGCAGTGAAGCTGGGGGGCGCGGGGCTGAAGCTTTCTTT. The complete variable domain, with remaining parts taken from reference TRBV2 and TRBJ1-1, reads EPEVTQTPSHQVTQMGQEVILRCVPISNHLYFYWYRQILGQKVEFLVSFYNNEISEKSEIFDDQFSVERPDGSNFTLKIRSTKLEDSAMYFCASSEAGGRGAEAFFGQGTRLTVV.

The chain has TRBV19 and TRBJ2-3; D might be TRBD1 or TRBD2, each matching 7 bases. The V and J ends lost 3 bases and 3 bases respectively, with 13 bases between them. CDR3 length: 15 residues. Germline-derived CDR1 and CDR2 are LNHDA and SQIVND (reference sequence). The chain's CDR3 is CASSIDREGTDTQYF. The CDR3 nucleotides read TGTGCCAGTAGTATCGACAGGGAGGGAACAGATACGCAGTATTTT.

Points on this clonotype: Mismatch with germline at one junction end may stem from a read error. The chain recombines TRBV4-2 with TRBJ1-4; 7 bases are shared with TRBD1. This CDR3 is 14 amino acids long. The V gene's germline CDR1 is LGHNA and CDR2 YNFKEQ. CDR3 in amino acids: CASSQDRGNGKLFF. The CDR3 DNA follows: TGTGCCAGCAGCCAAGACAGGGGGAATGGAAAACTGTTTTTT.

The chain links TRBV19 to TRBJ1-2; the D gene is possibly TRBD1 (5 bases). The germline CDR1 and CDR2 sequences are LNHDA and SQIVND (reference sequence). CDR3 length: 15 amino acids. Trimming stripped 5 bases from V and 8 bases from J, with 21 bases between. CDR3 sequence: CASSAIYRKIGGYTF. The CDR3 nucleotides are TGTGCCAGTAGTGCCATATACAGGAAGATTGGGGGCTACACCTTC.

The chain combines TRBV19 with TRBJ2-5; D is tentatively TRBD1 or TRBD2 (6 bases each). The CDR3 extends over 14 amino acids. Deletions cut 5 bases from V and 5 bases from J, with 15 bases between. CDR1 is LNHDA and CDR2 is SQIVND in the germline V gene (reference sequence). Here the CDR3 reads CASSSPGGLETQYF. The CDR3 DNA reads as TGTGCCAGTAGTTCTCCTGGGGGGCTGGAGACCCAGTACTTC.

This chain connects TRBV5-8 to TRBJ1-5; no definite D call. This CDR3 is 15 amino acids long. V was trimmed by 4 bases and J by 0 bases, leaving 11 bases between them. Germline V gene sequence: CDR1 SGHTS, CDR2 YDEGEE. Here the CDR3 reads CASSTGIYSNQPQHF. In DNA form, the CDR3 reads TGTGCCAGCAGCACCGGAATTTATAGCAATCAGCCCCAGCATTTT.

The chain uses TRBV7-9 and TRBJ1-6, with D tentatively TRBD1 (6 bases). Germline CDR1 and CDR2: SEHNR and FQNEAQ (reference sequence). V lost 5 bases to trimming and J lost 6 bases, with 11 bases between them. The CDR3 totals 14 residues. CDR3 loop: CASSPPGANSPLHF. The CDR3 DNA reads TGTGCCAGCAGCCCCCCAGGGGCTAATTCACCCCTCCACTTT.

This clonotype was counted only a few times. The chain has TRBV20-1 and TRBJ1-1; no definite D call. Trimming took 0 bases from V and 6 from J, leaving 8 bases between them. The CDR3 has 12 residues. The germline CDR1 and CDR2 sequences are DFQATT and SNEGSKA (reference sequence). This CDR3 reads CSARDETAEAFF. Written as DNA, the CDR3 is TGCAGTGCTAGAGATGAAACCGCTGAAGCTTTCTTT.

V is TRBV2 and J is TRBJ2-3; 8 bases agree with TRBD2. V lost 6 bases to trimming and J lost 4 bases; unmatched junction nucleotides: 6. Germline CDR1 SNHLY, CDR2 FYNNEI. This CDR3 contains 14 residues. The CDR3 DNA reads as TGTGCCAGCAGACCGGGACTAGAGGCAGATACGCAGTATTTT. Protein sequence: CASRPGLEADTQYF. Full variable domain (outside the CDR3, taken from reference TRBV2 and TRBJ2-3): EPEVTQTPSHQVTQMGQEVILRCVPISNHLYFYWYRQILGQKVEFLVSFYNNEISEKSEIFDDQFSVERPDGSNFTLKIRSTKLEDSAMYFCASRPGLEADTQYFGPGTRLTVL.

This clonotype was counted a few times. CDR3 DNA sequence: TGTGCCAGCAGTTCCTACGGGACAGCTAACTATGGCTACACCTTC. Its protein product is CASSSYGTANYGYTF. The V and J genes are TRBV12-3 or TRBV12-4 and TRBJ1-2; 7 positions match TRBD1. Losses at the gene ends were 4 bases for V and 0 bases for J; bases not matched to a gene: 5. The CDR3 extends over 15 amino acids.

This clonotype was seen a few times. V is TRBV7-8 and J is TRBJ1-5; TRBD1 is a possible D gene (5 bases). V was trimmed by 5 bases and J by 4 bases, leaving 24 bases between them. Germline CDR1 and CDR2: SGHVS and FQNEAQ. CDR3 size: 18 residues. CDR3 sequence: CASSTPRRGLGRNQPQHF. CDR3 bases: TGTGCCAGCAGCACCCCCAGGCGGGGACTGGGGAGGAATCAGCCCCAGCATTTT.

About this clonotype: The junction shows a germline mismatch at one end, possibly a read error. The chain joins TRBV5-4 to TRBJ1-1, with TRBD1 matching 7 bases. The CDR3 loop spans 17 amino acids. In germline, CDR1 is SGHNT, CDR2 YYREEE (reference sequence). CDR3 in amino acids: CASSLARGDRVNTEAYF. The CDR3 DNA reads TGTGCCAGCAGCTTGGCCCGGGGTGACAGGGTGAACACTGAAGCTTACTTT.

J is TRBJ2-5 and V is TRBV6-1; the match to TRBD1 covers 11 bases. CDR3 length: 15 residues. Germline loops: CDR1 MNHNS, CDR2 SASEGT. The V gene end was trimmed by 4 bases and the J gene end by 5 bases; junction bases not matched to a gene: 6. The CDR3 reads CASSGGQGDFETQYF. CDR3 sequence (DNA): TGTGCCAGCAGTGGGGGACAGGGGGATTTTGAGACCCAGTACTTC.

The sample holds a few counts of this clonotype. V is TRBV6-1 and J is TRBJ1-1; TRBD1 is a possible D gene (6 bases). This CDR3 has 15 amino acids. Germline values: CDR1 MNHNS, CDR2 SASEGT. V lost 6 bases to trimming and J lost 1 base, with 15 bases between them. The CDR3 DNA reads TGTGCCAGCAGCTATGTAATGACAGGGAACACTGAAGCTTTCTTT. It encodes CASSYVMTGNTEAFF.

Written as DNA, the CDR3 is TGTGCCAGCAGCTTAACTTCCGCAGGCGACTATGGCTACACCTTC. Protein product: CASSLTSAGDYGYTF. This chain uses TRBV7-9 with TRBJ1-2; the D is unclear. V lost 2 bases and J 3 bases, leaving 13 bases between the germline ends. From germline, CDR1 is SEHNR and CDR2 FQNEAQ (reference sequence). The CDR3 sequence is 15 residues long.